The rows below give T cell receptor beta chains drawn from one sample of a study of monozygotic twins with inflammatory bowel disease. TCRdb re-called the 5' RACE reads and catalogs CDR3 proteins one per entry, DNA excluded. The listing contains about 160,000 distinct CDR3 sequences. The sequencing sample was made of blood. All receptors derive from a human donor with ulcerative colitis or Crohn's disease, or a healthy co-twin of an affected twin (not recorded which). The CDR3 runs from the conserved cysteine through the conserved F or W.

J: TRBJ2-7
V: TRBV12-3/TRBV12-4
CDR3: CASSRLAGSSYEQYF

J: TRBJ2-3
V: TRBV6-2/TRBV6-3
CDR3: CASSSRPSGRGRDTQYF

J: TRBJ2-6
V: TRBV6-4
CDR3: CASSTSNSGANVLTF

J: TRBJ1-1
V: TRBV3-1
CDR3: CASSQERKSYTEAFF

J: TRBJ2-1
V: TRBV19
CDR3: CASSRPLAGGPGEQFF

J: TRBJ2-3
V: TRBV11-2
CDR3: CASSVSRGTDTQYF

J: TRBJ2-2
V: TRBV6-5
CDR3: CASSYSATGELFF

J: TRBJ2-3
V: TRBV5-6
CDR3: CASSLALTIAGEGADTQYF

J: TRBJ2-1
V: TRBV20-1
CDR3: CSASSGRRSYNEQFF

J: TRBJ2-1
V: TRBV20-1
CDR3: CSARPGLAGLSYNEQFF

J: TRBJ2-2
V: TRBV12-3/TRBV12-4
CDR3: CASSLAGVPADVDTGELFF

J: TRBJ2-3
V: TRBV28
CDR3: CASSFGEGSTDTQYF

J: TRBJ2-1
V: TRBV20-1
CDR3: CSARDPLALPPQSYNEQFF

J: TRBJ2-1
V: TRBV7-2
CDR3: CASTPAGANNEQFF

J: TRBJ1-1
V: TRBV7-6
CDR3: CASSLTWATEAFF

J: TRBJ2-1
V: TRBV7-2
CDR3: CASSLKQGDEQFF

J: TRBJ1-3
V: TRBV28
CDR3: CLVGSSGNTIYF

J: TRBJ2-7
V: TRBV7-6
CDR3: CASSFGTSGRDEQYF

J: TRBJ2-2
V: TRBV27
CDR3: CASSLSFPWGQGSGAGELFF

J: TRBJ2-5
V: TRBV29-1
CDR3: CSVDGRGGPQETQYF

J: TRBJ1-3
V: TRBV7-9
CDR3: CASSQTASGNTIYF

J: TRBJ2-1
V: TRBV5-1
CDR3: CASSPLWSARAATYNEQFF

J: TRBJ2-1
V: TRBV5-1
CDR3: CASSLEMLRTFSYNEQFF

J: TRBJ1-2
V: TRBV27
CDR3: CASSLSGITGRSGYTF

J: TRBJ2-3
V: TRBV5-1
CDR3: CASSLASGSLSDTQYF

J: TRBJ2-7
V: TRBV18
CDR3: CASSPPTLAHSYEQYF

J: TRBJ1-4
V: TRBV13
CDR3: CASSSPRGEKLFF

J: TRBJ2-7
V: TRBV6-2/TRBV6-3
CDR3: CASSYSTASYEQYF

J: TRBJ1-2
V: TRBV4-1
CDR3: CASSQLGGAGYGYTF

J: TRBJ1-3
V: TRBV6-1
CDR3: CASSEAGIQSSGNTIYF

J: TRBJ2-5
V: TRBV7-9
CDR3: CASSEGLAGSAETQYF

J: TRBJ1-3
V: TRBV9
CDR3: CASRLSDIISGNTIYF

J: TRBJ2-3
V: TRBV20-1
CDR3: CSARDQRVGTDTQYF

J: TRBJ1-2
V: TRBV29-1
CDR3: CSVLRTGRGYTF

J: TRBJ2-5
V: TRBV4-1
CDR3: CASSQDSWDRAQETQYF

J: TRBJ2-1
V: TRBV11-1
CDR3: CASSPQTITYNEQFF

J: TRBJ1-1
V: TRBV9
CDR3: CASSVDENTEAFF

J: TRBJ1-4
V: TRBV20-1
CDR3: CSARGGLPTNEKLFF

J: TRBJ2-1
V: TRBV20-1
CDR3: CSAPPRLWLRNEQFF

J: TRBJ2-3
V: TRBV3-1
CDR3: CASSQSGQVSSVDTQYF

J: TRBJ2-1
V: TRBV19
CDR3: CASATSGFYNEQFF

J: TRBJ2-3
V: TRBV11-3
CDR3: CASSFGRGPDTQYF

J: TRBJ2-2
V: TRBV7-3
CDR3: CASSLLAGTGELFF

J: TRBJ2-2
V: TRBV5-1
CDR3: CASSPGQGLIGNTGELFF

J: TRBJ2-3
V: TRBV7-2
CDR3: CASSPQTSGWGTDTQYF

J: TRBJ2-7
V: TRBV5-1
CDR3: CASSLFRADEQYF

J: TRBJ2-3
V: TRBV7-3
CDR3: CASSLRLAGGPDTQYF

J: TRBJ1-1
V: TRBV20-1
CDR3: CSARDGTGRRTEAFF